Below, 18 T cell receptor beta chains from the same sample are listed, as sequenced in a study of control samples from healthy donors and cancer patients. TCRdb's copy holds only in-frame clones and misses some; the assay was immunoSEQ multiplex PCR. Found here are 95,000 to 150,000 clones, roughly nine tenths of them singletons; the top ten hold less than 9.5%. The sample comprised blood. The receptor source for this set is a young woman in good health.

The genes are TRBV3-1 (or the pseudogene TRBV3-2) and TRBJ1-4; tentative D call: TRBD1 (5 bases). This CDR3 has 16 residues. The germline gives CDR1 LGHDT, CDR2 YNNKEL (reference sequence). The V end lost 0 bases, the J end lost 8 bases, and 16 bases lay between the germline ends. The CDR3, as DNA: TGTGCCAGCAGCCAAGATCAAGGGGCCCTCAGGGAAAAACTGTTTTTT. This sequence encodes CASSQDQGALREKLFF.

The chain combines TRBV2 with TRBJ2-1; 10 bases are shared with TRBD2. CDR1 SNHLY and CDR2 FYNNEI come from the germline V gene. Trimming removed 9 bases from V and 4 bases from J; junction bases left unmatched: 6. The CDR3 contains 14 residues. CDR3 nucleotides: TGTGCCAGTCGAGGGACTAGCGCTTACAATGAGCAGTTCTTC. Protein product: CASRGTSAYNEQFF.

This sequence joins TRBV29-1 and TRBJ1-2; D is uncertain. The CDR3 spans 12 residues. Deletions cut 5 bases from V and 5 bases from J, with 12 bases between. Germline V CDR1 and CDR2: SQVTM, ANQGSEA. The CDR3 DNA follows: TGCAGCGTTTCAACGACGGGGTATGGCTACACCTTC. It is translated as CSVSTTGYGYTF.

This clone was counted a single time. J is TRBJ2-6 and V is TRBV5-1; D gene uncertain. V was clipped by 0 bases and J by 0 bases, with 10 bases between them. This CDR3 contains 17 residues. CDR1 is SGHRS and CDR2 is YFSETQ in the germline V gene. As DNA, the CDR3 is TGCGCCAGCAGCTTGGCCCACCAACTCTCTGGGGCCAACGTCCTGACTTTC. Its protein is CASSLAHQLSGANVLTF.

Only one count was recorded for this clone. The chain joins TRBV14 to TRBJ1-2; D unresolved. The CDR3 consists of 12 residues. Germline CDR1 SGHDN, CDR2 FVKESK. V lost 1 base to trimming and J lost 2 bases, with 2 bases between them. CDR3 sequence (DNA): TGTGCCAGCAGCCAAGGAAACTATGGCTACACCTTC. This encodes CASSQGNYGYTF.

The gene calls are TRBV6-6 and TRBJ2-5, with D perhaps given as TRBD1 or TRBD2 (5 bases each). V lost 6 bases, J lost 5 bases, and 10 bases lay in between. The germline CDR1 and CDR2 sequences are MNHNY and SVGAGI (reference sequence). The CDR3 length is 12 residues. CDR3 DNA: TGTGCCAGCAGGAGGGGATCGGAGACCCAGTACTTC. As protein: CASRRGSETQYF.

This CDR3 is CASSQSRQGSDTQYF. Written as DNA, the CDR3 is TGTGCCAGCAGCCAATCAAGGCAGGGGTCCGATACGCAGTATTTT. This chain connects TRBV3-1 (or the pseudogene TRBV3-2) to TRBJ2-3; D possibly corresponds to TRBD1 (6 bases). Germline V gene lookup returns CDR1 LGHDT and CDR2 YNNKEL (reference sequence). Between the trimmed V and J ends, which lost 2 bases and 6 bases, there was a span of 15 bases. The CDR3 contains 15 residues.

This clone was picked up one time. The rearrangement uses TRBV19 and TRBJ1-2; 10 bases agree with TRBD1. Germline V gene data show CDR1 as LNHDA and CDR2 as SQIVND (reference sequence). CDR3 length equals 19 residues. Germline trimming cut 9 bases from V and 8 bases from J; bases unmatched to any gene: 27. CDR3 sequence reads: CASRLLGTGAPQGGFGYTF. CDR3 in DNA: TGTGCCAGCCGGCTCCTCGGGACAGGGGCCCCTCAAGGCGGGTTCGGCTACACCTTC.

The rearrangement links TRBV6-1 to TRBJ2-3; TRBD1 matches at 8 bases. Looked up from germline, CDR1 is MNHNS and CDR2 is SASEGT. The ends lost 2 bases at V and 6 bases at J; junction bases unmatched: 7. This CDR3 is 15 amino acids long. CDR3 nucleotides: TGTGCCAGCAGTGAACCAAGGACAGGGAGGGATACGCAGTATTTT. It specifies CASSEPRTGRDTQYF.

This chain's CDR3 is CASNARRQGRETQYF. CDR3 sequence (DNA): TGTGCCAGCAACGCTAGAAGGCAGGGCCGGGAGACCCAGTACTTC. This sequence joins TRBV7-2 and TRBJ2-5, with a possible D match to TRBD1 (5 bases). Per germline, CDR1 SGHTA and CDR2 FQGNSA. This CDR3 is built from 15 residues. Trimming removed 7 bases from V and 5 bases from J, with 20 bases in between.

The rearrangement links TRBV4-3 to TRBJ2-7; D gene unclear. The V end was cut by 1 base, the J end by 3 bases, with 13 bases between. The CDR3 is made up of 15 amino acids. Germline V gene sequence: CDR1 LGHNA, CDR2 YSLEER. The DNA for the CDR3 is TGCGCCAGCAGCCAAGGCTGGGATTCAGGCTACGAGCAGTACTTC. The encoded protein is CASSQGWDSGYEQYF.

The CDR3 sequence: CASSPDRANYGYTF. The CDR3 DNA reads as TGTGCCAGCAGCCCGGACAGGGCTAACTATGGCTACACCTTC. This chain connects TRBV5-5 to TRBJ1-2; 8 bases match TRBD1. Germline lookup yields CDR1 SGHKS and CDR2 YYEKEE (reference sequence). Trimming at V came to 4 bases and at J to 0 bases, leaving 2 bases not matched to a gene. CDR3 length: 14 amino acids.

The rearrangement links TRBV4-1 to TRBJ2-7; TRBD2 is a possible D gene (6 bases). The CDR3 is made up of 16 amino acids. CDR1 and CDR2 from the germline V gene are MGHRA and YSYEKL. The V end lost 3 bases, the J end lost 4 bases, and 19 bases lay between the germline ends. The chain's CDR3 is CASSQGIGLGLYEQYF. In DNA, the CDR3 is TGCGCCAGCAGCCAGGGTATCGGTCTCGGACTATACGAGCAGTACTTC.

In DNA, the CDR3 is TGTGCCAGCAGTTTGGTCAGGGCCCTAGGGACAGATACGCAGTATTTT. Its protein product is CASSLVRALGTDTQYF. The chain links TRBV27 to TRBJ2-3; TRBD1 is a possible D gene (5 bases). V was cut by 3 bases and J by 3 bases, with 16 bases left in between. The CDR3 runs to 16 residues. Germline-derived CDR1 and CDR2 are MNHEY and SMNVEV (reference sequence).

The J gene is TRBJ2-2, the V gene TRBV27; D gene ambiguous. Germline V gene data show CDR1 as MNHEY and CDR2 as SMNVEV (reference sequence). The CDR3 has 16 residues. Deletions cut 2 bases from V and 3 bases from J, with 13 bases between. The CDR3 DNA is TGTGCCAGCAGTTTAATTGGACCAACGTACACCGGGGAGCTGTTTTTT. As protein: CASSLIGPTYTGELFF.

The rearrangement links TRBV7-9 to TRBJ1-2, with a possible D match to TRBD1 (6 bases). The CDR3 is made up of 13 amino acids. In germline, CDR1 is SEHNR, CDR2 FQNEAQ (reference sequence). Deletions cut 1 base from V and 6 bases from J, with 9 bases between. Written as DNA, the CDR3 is TGTGCCAGCAGCTTAGACAGGGTAGATGGCTACACCTTC. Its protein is CASSLDRVDGYTF.

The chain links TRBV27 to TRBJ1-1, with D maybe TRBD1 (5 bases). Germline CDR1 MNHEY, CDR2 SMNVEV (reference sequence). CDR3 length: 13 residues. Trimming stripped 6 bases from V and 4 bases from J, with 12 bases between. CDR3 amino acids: CASRGVSGTEAFF. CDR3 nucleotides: TGTGCCAGCAGGGGGGTCTCCGGCACTGAAGCTTTCTTT.

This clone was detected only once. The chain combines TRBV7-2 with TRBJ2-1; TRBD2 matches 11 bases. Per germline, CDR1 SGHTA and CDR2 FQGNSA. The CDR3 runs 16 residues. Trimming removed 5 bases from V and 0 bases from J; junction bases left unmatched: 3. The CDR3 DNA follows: TGTGCCAGCAGCACTAGCGGGGGCAGCTCCTACAATGAGCAGTTCTTC. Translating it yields CASSTSGGSSYNEQFF.